These 6 T cell receptor beta chains originate from one sample sequenced in a study of T cell repertoires in cytomegalovirus infection. TCRdb reprocessed the reads via MiXCR and lists one record per CDR3 protein. The table records some 440,000 distinct CDR3 sequences, roughly 30% of them present only once. The sequenced material came from PBMCs. The receptor source for this set is a human donor in good health (CMV status not recorded). Some clones in this sample may be carry-over from other donors' samples.

This clonotype was detected only a few times. The rearrangement joins TRBV19 to TRBJ1-2; D might be TRBD1 (5 bases). The CDR3 has 14 amino acids. The germline V gene has CDR1 LNHDA and CDR2 SQIVND (reference sequence). V dropped 10 bases and J dropped 4 bases, with 19 bases sitting between them. CDR3 protein: CATRGASPIYGYTF. The CDR3 DNA sequence: TGTGCCACCCGTGGGGCCTCGCCTATCTATGGCTACACCTTC.

This clonotype has a single count. The chain couples TRBV5-1 to TRBJ1-6; a possible D gene is TRBD1 (6 bases). CDR1 and CDR2 from the germline V gene are SGHRS and YFSETQ. Trimming left V 3 bases short and J 3 bases short, with 13 bases between. This CDR3 is built from 16 residues. In DNA, the CDR3 is TGCGCCAGCAGCTCCAGGGGCGAAAACTATAATTCACCCCTCCACTTT. Protein sequence: CASSSRGENYNSPLHF.

This clonotype was seen ten or more times. The chain recombines TRBV11-2 with TRBJ1-3; 7 bases agree with TRBD1. Germline values: CDR1 SGHAT, CDR2 FQNNGV. Germline trimming cut 5 bases from V and 11 bases from J; bases unmatched to any gene: 15. The CDR3 loop spans 15 amino acids. The chain's CDR3 is CASSPRRLQGNPIYF. DNA of the CDR3: TGTGCCAGCAGCCCGCGACGACTACAGGGGAATCCCATATATTTT.

In its sample, this clonotype was seen once. This sequence joins TRBV7-8 and TRBJ2-1; the D gene could be TRBD1 or TRBD2 (5 bases each). The germline CDR1 and CDR2 sequences are SGHVS and FQNEAQ. The V gene lost 2 bases and the J gene lost 9 bases, with 11 bases spanning the gap. The CDR3 runs to 13 residues. CDR3 sequence (DNA): TGTGCCAGCAGCTTAATTTCCGGGGCTGAGCAGTTCTTC. The encoded protein is CASSLISGAEQFF.

This clonotype has only a few counts. The gene calls are TRBV15 and TRBJ2-1; TRBD2 is a possible D gene (5 bases). Between the trimmed V and J ends, which lost 3 bases and 6 bases, there was a span of 12 bases. CDR1 is LNHNV, CDR2 YYDKDF, per germline (reference sequence). There are 14 residues in the CDR3. CDR3 coding DNA: TGTGCCACCAGCAGCCCCGGACTGTCCAATGAGCAGTTCTTC. Its translation: CATSSPGLSNEQFF.

This clonotype was recorded many times. The chain has TRBV7-2 and TRBJ1-5, with 9 bases that match TRBD1. Germline CDR1 reads SGHTA; CDR2 reads FQGNSA. This CDR3 has 18 residues. V shed 4 bases and J 7 bases; nucleotides not matched to a gene: 17. CDR3 in DNA: TGTGCCAGCAGCTCCCAACCCACCGGGACAGGGCTAGGGCAGCCCCAGCATTTT. Translating gives CASSSQPTGTGLGQPQHF.